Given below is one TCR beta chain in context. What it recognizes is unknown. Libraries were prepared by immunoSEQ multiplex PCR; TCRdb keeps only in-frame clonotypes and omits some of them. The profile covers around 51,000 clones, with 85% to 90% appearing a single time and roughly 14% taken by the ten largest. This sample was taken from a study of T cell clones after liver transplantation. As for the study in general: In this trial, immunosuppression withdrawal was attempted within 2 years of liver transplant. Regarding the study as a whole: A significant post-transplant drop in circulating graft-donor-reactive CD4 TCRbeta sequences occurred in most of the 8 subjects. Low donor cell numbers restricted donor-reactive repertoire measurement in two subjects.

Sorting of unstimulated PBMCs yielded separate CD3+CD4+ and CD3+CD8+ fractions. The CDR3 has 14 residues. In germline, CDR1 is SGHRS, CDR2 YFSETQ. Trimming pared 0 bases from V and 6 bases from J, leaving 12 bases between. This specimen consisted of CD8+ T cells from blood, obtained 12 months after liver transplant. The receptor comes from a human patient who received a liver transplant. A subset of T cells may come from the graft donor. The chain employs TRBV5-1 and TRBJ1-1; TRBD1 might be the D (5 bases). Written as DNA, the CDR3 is TGCGCCAGCAGCTTGGAAGGGGCGGGCTCTGAAGCTTTCTTT. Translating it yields CASSLEGAGSEAFF.